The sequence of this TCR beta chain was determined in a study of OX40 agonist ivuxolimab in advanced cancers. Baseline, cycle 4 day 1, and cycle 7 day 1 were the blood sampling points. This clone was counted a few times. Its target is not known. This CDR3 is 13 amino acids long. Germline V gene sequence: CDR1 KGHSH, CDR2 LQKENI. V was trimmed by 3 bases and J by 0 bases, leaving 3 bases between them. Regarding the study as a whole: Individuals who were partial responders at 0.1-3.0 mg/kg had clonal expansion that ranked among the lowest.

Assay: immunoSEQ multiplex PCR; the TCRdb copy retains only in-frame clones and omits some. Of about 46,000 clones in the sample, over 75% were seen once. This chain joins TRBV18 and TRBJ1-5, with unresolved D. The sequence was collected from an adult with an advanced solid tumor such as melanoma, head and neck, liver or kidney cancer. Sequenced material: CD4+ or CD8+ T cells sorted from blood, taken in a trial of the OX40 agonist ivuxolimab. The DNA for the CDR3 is TGTGCCAGCTCACCCGGTAGCAATCAGCCCCAGCATTTT. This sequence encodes CASSPGSNQPQHF.